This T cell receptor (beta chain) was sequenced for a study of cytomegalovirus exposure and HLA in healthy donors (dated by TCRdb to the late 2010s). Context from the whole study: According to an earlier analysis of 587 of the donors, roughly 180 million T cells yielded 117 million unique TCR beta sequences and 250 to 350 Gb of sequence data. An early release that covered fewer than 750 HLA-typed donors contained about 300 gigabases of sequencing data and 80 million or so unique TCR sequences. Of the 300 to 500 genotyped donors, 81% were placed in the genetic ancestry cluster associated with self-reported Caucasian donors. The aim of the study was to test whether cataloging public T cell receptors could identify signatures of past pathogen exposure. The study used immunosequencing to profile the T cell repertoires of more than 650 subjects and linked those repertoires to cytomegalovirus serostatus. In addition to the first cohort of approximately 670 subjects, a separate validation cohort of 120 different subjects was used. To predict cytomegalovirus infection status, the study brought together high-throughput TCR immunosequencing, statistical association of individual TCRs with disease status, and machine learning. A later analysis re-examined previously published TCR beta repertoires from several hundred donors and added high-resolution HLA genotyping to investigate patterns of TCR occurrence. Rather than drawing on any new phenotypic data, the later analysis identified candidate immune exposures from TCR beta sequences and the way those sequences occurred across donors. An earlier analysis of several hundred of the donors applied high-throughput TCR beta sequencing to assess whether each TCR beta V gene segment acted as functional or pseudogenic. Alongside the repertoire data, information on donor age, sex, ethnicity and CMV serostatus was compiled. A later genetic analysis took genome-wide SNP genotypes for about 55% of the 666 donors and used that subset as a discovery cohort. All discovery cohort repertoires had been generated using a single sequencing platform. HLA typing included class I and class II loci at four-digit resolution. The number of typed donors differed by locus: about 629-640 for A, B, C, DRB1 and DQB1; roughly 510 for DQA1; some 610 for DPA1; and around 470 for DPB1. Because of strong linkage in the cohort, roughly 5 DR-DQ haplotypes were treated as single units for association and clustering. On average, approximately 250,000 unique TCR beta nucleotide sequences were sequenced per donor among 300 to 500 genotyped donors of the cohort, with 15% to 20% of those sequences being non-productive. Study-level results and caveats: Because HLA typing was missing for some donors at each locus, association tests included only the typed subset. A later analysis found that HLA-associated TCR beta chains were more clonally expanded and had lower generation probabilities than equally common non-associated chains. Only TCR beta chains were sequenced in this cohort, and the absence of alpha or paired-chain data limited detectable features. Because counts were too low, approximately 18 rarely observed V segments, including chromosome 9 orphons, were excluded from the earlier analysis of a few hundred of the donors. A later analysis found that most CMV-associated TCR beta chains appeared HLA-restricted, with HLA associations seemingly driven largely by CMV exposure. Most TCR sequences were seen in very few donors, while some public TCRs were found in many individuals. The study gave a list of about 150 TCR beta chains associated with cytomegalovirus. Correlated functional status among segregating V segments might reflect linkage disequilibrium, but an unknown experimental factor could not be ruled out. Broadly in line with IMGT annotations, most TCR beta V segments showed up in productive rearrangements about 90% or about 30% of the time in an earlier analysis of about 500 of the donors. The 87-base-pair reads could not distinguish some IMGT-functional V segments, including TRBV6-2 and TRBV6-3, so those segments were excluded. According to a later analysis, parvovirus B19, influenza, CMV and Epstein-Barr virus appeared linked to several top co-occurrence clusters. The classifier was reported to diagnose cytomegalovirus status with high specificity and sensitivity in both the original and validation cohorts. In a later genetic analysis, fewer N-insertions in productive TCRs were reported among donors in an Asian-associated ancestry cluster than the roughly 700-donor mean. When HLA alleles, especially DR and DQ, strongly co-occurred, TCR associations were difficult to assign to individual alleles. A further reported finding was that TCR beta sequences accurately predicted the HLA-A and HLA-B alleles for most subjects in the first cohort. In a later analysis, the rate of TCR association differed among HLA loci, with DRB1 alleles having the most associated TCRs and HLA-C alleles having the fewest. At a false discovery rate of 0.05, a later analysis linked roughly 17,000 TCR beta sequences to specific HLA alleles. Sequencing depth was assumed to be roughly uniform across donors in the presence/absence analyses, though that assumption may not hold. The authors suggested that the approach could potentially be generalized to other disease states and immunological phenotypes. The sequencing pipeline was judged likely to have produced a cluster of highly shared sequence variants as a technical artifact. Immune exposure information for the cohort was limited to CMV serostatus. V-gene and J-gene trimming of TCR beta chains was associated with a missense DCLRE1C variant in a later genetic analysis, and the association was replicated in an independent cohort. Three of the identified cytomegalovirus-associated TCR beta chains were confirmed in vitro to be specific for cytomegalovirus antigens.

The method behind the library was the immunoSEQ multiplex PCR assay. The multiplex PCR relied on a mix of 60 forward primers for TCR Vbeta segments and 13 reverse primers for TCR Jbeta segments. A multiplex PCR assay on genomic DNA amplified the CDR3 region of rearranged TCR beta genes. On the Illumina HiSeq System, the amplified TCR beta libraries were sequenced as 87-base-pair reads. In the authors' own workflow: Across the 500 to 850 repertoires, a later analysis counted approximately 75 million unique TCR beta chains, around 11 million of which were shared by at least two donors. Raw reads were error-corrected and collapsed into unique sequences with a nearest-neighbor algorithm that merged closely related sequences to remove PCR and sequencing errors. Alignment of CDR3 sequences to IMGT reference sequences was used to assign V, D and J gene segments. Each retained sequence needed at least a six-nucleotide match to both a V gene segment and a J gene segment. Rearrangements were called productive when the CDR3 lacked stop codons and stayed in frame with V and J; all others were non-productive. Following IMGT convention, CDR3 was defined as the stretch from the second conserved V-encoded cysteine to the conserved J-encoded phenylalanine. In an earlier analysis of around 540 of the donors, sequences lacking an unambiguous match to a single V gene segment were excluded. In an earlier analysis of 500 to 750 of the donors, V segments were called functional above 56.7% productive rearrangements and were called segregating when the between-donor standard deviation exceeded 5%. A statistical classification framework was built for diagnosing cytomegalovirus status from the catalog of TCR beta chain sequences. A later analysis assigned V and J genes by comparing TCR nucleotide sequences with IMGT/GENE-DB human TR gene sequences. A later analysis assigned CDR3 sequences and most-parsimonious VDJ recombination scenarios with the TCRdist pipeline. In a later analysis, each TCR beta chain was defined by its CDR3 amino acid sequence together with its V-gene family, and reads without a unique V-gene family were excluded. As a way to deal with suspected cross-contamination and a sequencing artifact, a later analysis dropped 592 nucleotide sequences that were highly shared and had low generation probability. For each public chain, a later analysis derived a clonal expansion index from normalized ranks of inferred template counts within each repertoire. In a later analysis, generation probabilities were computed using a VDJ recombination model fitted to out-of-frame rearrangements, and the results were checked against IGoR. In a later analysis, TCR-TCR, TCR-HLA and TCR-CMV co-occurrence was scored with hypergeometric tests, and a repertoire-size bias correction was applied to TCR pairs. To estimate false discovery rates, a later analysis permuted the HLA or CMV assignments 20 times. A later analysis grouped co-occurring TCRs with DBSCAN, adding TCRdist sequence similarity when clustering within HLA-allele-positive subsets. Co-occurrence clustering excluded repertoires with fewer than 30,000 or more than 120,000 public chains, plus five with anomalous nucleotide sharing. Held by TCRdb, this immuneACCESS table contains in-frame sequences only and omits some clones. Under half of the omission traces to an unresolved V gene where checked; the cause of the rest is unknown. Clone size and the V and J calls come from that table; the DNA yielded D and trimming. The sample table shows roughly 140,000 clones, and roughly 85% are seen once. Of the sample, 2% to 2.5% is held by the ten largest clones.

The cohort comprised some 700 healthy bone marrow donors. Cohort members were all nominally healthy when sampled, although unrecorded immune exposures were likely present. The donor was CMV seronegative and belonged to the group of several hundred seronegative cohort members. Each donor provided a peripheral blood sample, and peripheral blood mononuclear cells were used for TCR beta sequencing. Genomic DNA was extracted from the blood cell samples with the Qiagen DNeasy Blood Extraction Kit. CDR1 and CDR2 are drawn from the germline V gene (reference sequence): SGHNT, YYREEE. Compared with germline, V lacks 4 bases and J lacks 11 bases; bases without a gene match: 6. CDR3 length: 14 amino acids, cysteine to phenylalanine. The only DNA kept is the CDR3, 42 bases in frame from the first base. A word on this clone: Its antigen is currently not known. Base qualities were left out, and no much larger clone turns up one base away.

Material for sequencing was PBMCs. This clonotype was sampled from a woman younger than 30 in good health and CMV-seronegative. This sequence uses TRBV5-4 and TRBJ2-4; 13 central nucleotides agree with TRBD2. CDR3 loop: CASSPGTSGVFQYF. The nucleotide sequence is TGTGCCAGCAGCCCCGGGACTAGCGGGGTTTTTCAGTACTTC. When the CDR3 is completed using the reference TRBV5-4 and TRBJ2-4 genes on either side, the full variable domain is ETGVTQSPTHLIKTRGQQVTLRCSSQSGHNTVSWYQQALGQGPQFIFQYYREEENGRGNFPPRFSGLQFPNYSSELNVNALELDDSALYLCASSPGTSGVFQYFGAGTRLSVL.